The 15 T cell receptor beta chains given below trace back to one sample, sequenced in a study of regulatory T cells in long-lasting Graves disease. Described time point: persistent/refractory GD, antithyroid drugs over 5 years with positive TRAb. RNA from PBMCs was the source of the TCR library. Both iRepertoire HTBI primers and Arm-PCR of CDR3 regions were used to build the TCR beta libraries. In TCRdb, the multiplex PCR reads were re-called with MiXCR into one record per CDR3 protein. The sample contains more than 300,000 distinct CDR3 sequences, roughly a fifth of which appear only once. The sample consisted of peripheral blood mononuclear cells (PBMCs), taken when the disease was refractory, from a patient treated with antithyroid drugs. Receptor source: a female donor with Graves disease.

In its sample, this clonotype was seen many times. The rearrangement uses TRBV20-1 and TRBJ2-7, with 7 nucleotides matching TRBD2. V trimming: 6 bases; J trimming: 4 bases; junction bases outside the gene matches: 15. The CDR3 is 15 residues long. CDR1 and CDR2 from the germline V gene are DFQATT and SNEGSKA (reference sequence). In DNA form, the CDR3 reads TGCAGTGCCGCGGGGGAAGGGGAGATGAGGTACGAGCAGTACTTC. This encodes CSAAGEGEMRYEQYF.

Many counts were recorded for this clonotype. The CDR3 DNA reads as TGTGCCAGCAGCTTAAATCGAGGGGTCCAAGAGACCCAGTACTTC. Amino acid sequence: CASSLNRGVQETQYF. The chain uses TRBV11-2 and TRBJ2-5, with D possibly called TRBD1 or TRBD2 (5 bases each). The length of the CDR3 is 15 residues. V lost 2 bases and J 1 base, leaving 11 bases between the germline ends. CDR1 and CDR2 (germline): SGHAT, FQNNGV.

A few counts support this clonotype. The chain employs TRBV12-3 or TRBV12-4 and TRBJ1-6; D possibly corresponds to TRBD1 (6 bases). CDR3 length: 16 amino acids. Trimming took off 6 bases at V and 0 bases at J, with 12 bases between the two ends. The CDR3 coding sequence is TGTGCCAGCAGACTCCGGGACAACTCCTATAATTCACCCCTCCACTTT. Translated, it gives CASRLRDNSYNSPLHF.

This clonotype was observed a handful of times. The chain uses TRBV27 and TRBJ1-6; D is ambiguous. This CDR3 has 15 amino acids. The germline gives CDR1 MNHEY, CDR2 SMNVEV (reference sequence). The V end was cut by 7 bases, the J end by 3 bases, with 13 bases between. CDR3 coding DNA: TGTGCCAGCACTTTGTACAAGGGCTATAATTCACCCCTCCACTTT. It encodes CASTLYKGYNSPLHF.

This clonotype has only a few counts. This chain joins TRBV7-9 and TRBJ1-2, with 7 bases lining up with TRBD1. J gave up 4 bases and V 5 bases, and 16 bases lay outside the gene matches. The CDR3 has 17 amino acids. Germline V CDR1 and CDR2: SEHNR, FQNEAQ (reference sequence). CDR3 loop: CASSPIWARTGVYGYTF. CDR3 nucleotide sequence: TGTGCCAGCAGCCCCATATGGGCCCGGACAGGCGTCTATGGCTACACCTTC.

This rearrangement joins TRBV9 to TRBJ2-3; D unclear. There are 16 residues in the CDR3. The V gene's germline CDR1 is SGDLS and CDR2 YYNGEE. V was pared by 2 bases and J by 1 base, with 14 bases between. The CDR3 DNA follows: TGTGCCAGCAGCGTTTGGGCCACGATAGGCACAGATACGCAGTATTTT. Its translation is CASSVWATIGTDTQYF. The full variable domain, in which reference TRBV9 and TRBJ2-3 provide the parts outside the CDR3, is DSGVTQTPKHLITATGQRVTLRCSPRSGDLSVYWYQQSLDQGLQFLIQYYNGEERAKGNILERFSAQQFPDLHSELNLSSLELGDSALYFCASSVWATIGTDTQYFGPGTRLTVL.

CDR3 in DNA: TGTGCCAGCAGTTACTCCGGGACAGGTAACACTGAAGCTTTCTTT. Protein: CASSYSGTGNTEAFF. The chain uses TRBV6-9 and TRBJ1-1, with 8 positions matching TRBD1. Germline CDR1 reads MNHGY; CDR2 reads SVAAGI. This CDR3 is built from 15 residues. Trimming cost V 3 bases and J 2 bases; bases outside gene matches: 5.

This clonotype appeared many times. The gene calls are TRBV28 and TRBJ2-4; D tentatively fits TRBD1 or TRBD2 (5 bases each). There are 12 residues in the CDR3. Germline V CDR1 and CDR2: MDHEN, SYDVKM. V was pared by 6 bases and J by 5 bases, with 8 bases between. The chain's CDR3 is CASRGEQNIQYF. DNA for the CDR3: TGTGCCAGCAGGGGGGAGCAAAACATTCAGTACTTC.

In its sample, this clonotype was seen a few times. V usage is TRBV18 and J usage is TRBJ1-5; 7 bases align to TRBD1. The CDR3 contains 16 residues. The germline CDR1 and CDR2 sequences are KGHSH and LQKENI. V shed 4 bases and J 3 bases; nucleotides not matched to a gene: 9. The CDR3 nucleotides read TGTGCCAGCTCACGACAGGGACGGCCTCTCAATCAGCCCCAGCATTTT. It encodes CASSRQGRPLNQPQHF.

CDR3 coding DNA: TGTGCCTGGAGTGTGGGCCCTCTAGGGCAGCCCCAGCATTTT. Its translation: CAWSVGPLGQPQHF. The V and J genes are TRBV30 and TRBJ1-5; D unclear. Looked up from germline, CDR1 is GTSNPN and CDR2 is SVGIG (reference sequence). V lost 0 bases, J lost 7 bases, and 13 bases lay in between. The CDR3 extends over 14 amino acids.

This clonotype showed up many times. The CDR3 protein is CSAPRAGGANTEAFF. The CDR3, as DNA: TGCAGTGCTCCAAGGGCAGGGGGCGCGAACACTGAAGCTTTCTTT. The chain carries TRBV20-1 and TRBJ1-1; 8 bases line up with TRBD1. This CDR3 has 15 residues. Trimming cost V 5 bases and J 1 base; bases outside gene matches: 9. The germline CDR1 and CDR2 sequences are DFQATT and SNEGSKA (reference sequence).

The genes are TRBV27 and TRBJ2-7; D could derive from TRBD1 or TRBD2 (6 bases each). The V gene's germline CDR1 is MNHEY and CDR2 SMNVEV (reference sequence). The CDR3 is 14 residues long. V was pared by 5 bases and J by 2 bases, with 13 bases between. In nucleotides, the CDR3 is TGTGCCAGCAGTCAGGGGACTGTACCCTACGAGCAGTACTTC. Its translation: CASSQGTVPYEQYF.

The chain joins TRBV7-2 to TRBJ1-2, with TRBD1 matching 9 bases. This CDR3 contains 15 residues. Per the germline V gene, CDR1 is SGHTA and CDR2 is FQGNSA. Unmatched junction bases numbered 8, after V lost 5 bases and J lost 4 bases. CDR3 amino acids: CASSEMDRGPYGYTF. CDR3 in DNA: TGTGCCAGCAGCGAGATGGACAGGGGCCCCTATGGCTACACCTTC.

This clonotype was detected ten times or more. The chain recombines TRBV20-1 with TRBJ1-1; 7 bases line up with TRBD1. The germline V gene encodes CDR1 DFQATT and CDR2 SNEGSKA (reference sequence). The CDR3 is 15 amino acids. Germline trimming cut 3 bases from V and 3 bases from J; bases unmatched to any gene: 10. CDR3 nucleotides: TGCAGTGCTAGCCGGGCATGGCAGGGGGACACTGAAGCTTTCTTT. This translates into CSASRAWQGDTEAFF.

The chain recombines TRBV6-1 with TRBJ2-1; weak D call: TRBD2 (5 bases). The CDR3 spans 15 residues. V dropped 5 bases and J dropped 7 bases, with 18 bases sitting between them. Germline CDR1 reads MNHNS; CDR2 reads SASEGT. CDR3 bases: TGTGCCAGCAGTCCCGCTGTACTTAGCGTAAATGAGCAGTTCTTC. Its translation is CASSPAVLSVNEQFF.